This paragraph reports one T cell receptor (beta chain). Original analysis: Cell counts per sample came from amplifying reference gene primers. Here immunoSEQ multiplex PCR was the method, and the copy in TCRdb shows in-frame clones only, minus some. The V and J calls and clone size were taken over from that table, and D and trimming were inferred from the DNA. The sample consists of some 220,000 clones, about 85% of them appearing once. This record belongs to a study of blood T cell repertoires in COVID-19. Study background: Samples of COVID-19 (acute and convalescent) were obtained from the United States, Italy and Spain.

This TCR was recovered from a woman aged 55-70 years who had recovered from COVID-19. The sequenced material came from peripheral blood.

The CDR3 bases are TGCGCCAGCAGCTCGCACCCGGGACAGGGGGCCTACGAGCAGTACTTC. Residues: CASSSHPGQGAYEQYF. The chain couples TRBV5-1 to TRBJ2-7, with 11 bases fitting TRBD1. CDR3 length equals 16 residues. Germline V gives CDR1 SGHRS, CDR2 YFSETQ. Trimming at V came to 3 bases and at J to 2 bases, leaving 7 bases not matched to a gene.